The clone carrying this TCR beta chain was found a few times. What it recognizes is unknown. TCRdb independently ran MiXCR on the 5' RACE reads; one entry per CDR3 protein. The data show approximately 150,000 distinct CDR3 sequences, 17% seen once. This sample was included in a study of CD8 T cells in ankylosing spondylitis. Whole-study findings and limits: The authors reported significant enrichment of disease-linked clones in matched ankylosing spondylitis synovial fluid. Seemingly distinctive of ankylosing spondylitis blood was a TCR beta motif formed by eight highly homologous variants.

The source material was blood, either unsorted or a sorted T cell fraction (not recorded which). The sequence was collected from a male donor with ankylosing spondylitis.

The CDR3 loop reads CASSPPTGGYEQYF. DNA of the CDR3: TGTGCCAGCTCACCACCGACAGGGGGATACGAGCAGTACTTC. The J gene is TRBJ2-7, the V gene TRBV18; 9 bases align to TRBD1. The CDR3 consists of 14 residues. Unmatched junction bases numbered 1, after V lost 0 bases and J lost 4 bases. The V gene's germline CDR1 is KGHSH and CDR2 LQKENI.